This is a list of T cell receptor beta chains from one sample in a study of blood T cell repertoires in COVID-19. Sequencing was performed with immunoSEQ multiplex PCR; in TCRdb, only in-frame clones are kept and a portion is missing. The data show around 35,000 clones, 75% to 90% seen once. Sequences were obtained from peripheral blood. Every receptor here comes from a human donor in a cohort sampled during active COVID-19. The CDR3 runs from the conserved cysteine through the conserved F or W. The D gene is left open where the match is weak. A clone size is listed for some rows: how often the clone was seen (once, few, many), or a class if it is expanded.

cdr3_nt: TGTGCCAGCAGTCAACTTAGGACAGGGAATACCAACTATGGCTACACCTTC; cdr3_aa: CASSQLRTGNTNYGYTF; v_call: TRBV6-6; j_call: TRBJ1-2; clone_size: once; d_call: TRBD1
cdr3_nt: TGTGCCAGCAGCTTAGATGGGGAGGTGAACACTGAAGCTTTCTTT; cdr3_aa: CASSLDGEVNTEAFF; v_call: TRBV13; j_call: TRBJ1-1; clone_size: .; d_call: .
cdr3_nt: TGCGCCAGCAGCCCCCGAGGGGGTCAGAGCTCTGGAAACACCATATATTTT; cdr3_aa: CASSPRGGQSSGNTIYF; v_call: TRBV5-1; j_call: TRBJ1-3; clone_size: .; d_call: .
cdr3_nt: TGTGCCTGGAAGACAGGGGGCATCTCCTATAATTCACCCCTCCACTTT; cdr3_aa: CAWKTGGISYNSPLHF; v_call: TRBV30; j_call: TRBJ1-6; clone_size: .; d_call: TRBD1
cdr3_nt: TGTGCCAGCAGCCCCAGGGGGATTGGCACTGAAGCTTTCTTT; cdr3_aa: CASSPRGIGTEAFF; v_call: TRBV7-8; j_call: TRBJ1-1; clone_size: .; d_call: TRBD1
cdr3_nt: TGCGCCAGCAGGGGCAGGGGTCCCTACGAGCAGTACTTC; cdr3_aa: CASRGRGPYEQYF; v_call: TRBV5-1; j_call: TRBJ2-7; clone_size: .; d_call: .
cdr3_nt: TGTGCCAGCAGCCTAACAGGGGGCGGTCAGCCCCAGCATTTT; cdr3_aa: CASSLTGGGQPQHF; v_call: TRBV16; j_call: TRBJ1-5; clone_size: .; d_call: TRBD1
cdr3_nt: TGCGCCAGCAGCCAAGCCCCTATCACTACAGGTAGAACAGATACGCAGTATTTT; cdr3_aa: CASSQAPITTGRTDTQYF; v_call: TRBV4-1; j_call: TRBJ2-3; clone_size: .; d_call: .
cdr3_nt: TGTGCCATCAGTGAGACCGGGACAGTAAACACTGAAGCTTTCTTT; cdr3_aa: CAISETGTVNTEAFF; v_call: TRBV10-3; j_call: TRBJ1-1; clone_size: .; d_call: TRBD1
cdr3_nt: TGCAGCGTTGATCTAGCGGGAGCAGAGACCCAGTACTTC; cdr3_aa: CSVDLAGAETQYF; v_call: TRBV29-1; j_call: TRBJ2-5; clone_size: .; d_call: TRBD2
cdr3_nt: TGTGCCAGCAGAGTAGGGGACACTGAAGCTTTCTTT; cdr3_aa: CASRVGDTEAFF; v_call: TRBV5-4; j_call: TRBJ1-1; clone_size: .; d_call: .
cdr3_nt: TGCGCCAGCAGCACTAGCGGGGGGAGCACAGATACGCAGTATTTT; cdr3_aa: CASSTSGGSTDTQYF; v_call: TRBV5-1; j_call: TRBJ2-3; clone_size: .; d_call: TRBD2
cdr3_nt: TGTGCCAGCTCACCAGGACAGGGAGGGTCCTACGAGCAGTACTTC; cdr3_aa: CASSPGQGGSYEQYF; v_call: TRBV18; j_call: TRBJ2-7; clone_size: .; d_call: .